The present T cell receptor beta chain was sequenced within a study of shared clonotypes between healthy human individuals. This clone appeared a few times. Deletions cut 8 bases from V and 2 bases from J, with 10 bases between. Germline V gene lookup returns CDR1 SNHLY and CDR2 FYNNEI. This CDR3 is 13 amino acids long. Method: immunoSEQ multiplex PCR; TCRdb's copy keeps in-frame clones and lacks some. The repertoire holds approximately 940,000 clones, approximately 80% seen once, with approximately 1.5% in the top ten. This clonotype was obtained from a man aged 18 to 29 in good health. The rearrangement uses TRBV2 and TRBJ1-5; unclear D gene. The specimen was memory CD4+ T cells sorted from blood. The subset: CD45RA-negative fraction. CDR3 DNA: TGTGCCAGCCAGGATGCCGGCAATCAGCCCCAGCATTTT. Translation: CASQDAGNQPQHF.